This T cell receptor beta chain was identified in a study of blood T cell repertoires in COVID-19. In the authors' workflow: Quantification of nucleated cells was approximated via reference gene primer amplification. TCRdb's copy holds only in-frame clones and misses some; the assay was immunoSEQ multiplex PCR. The V and J calls and clone size are taken from that table; D and trimming were inferred from the DNA. This repertoire shows over 450,000 clones, roughly nine tenths found once; its top ten account for around 8%. Patients from Seattle were sampled longitudinally, starting during active infection. Sequencing was carried out using peripheral blood. The receptor was isolated from a woman in her forties or fifties with COVID-19, enrolled during active disease.

The CDR3 region has the DNA TGTGCCAGCAGGCCGGGACAGGGGTACACCGGGGAGCTGTTTTTT. This translates into CASRPGQGYTGELFF. V is TRBV6-5 and J is TRBJ2-2, with 10 bases fitting TRBD1. This CDR3 comprises 15 residues. V lost 6 bases and J lost 3; bases outside the gene matches: 4. Germline CDR1 is MNHEY and CDR2 is SVGAGI.